These 5 T cell receptor beta chains originate from one sample sequenced in a study of cytomegalovirus exposure and HLA in healthy donors. With 60 Vbeta and 13 Jbeta primers, the PCR was carried out. Clones were read by immunoSEQ multiplex PCR, and TCRdb kept only the in-frame ones, dropping some. Listed are 150,000 to 200,000 clones; approximately 6.5% falls within the top ten. The sequencing input was PBMCs. These receptors all come from a man aged 25 to 45 in good health and CMV-seronegative.

The chain carries TRBV7-8 and TRBJ1-2; 9 bases map to TRBD1. CDR1 SGHVS and CDR2 FQNEAQ come from the germline V gene. The trim removed 11 bases at V and 6 bases at J, leaving 7 bases unmatched. The CDR3 length is 12 residues. CDR3 nucleotides: TGTGCCGGAAAGGACAGGGGAGATGGCTACACCTTC. Translation: CAGKDRGDGYTF. Combining the CDR3 with reference TRBV7-8 and TRBJ1-2 gives the whole variable domain GAGVSQSPRYKVAKRGQDVALRCDPISGHVSLFWYQQALGQGPEFLTYFQNEAQLDKSGLPSDRFFAERPEGSVSTLKIQRTQQEDSAVYLCAGKDRGDGYTFGSGTRLTVV.

The CDR3 protein is CASSGRGEAFF. The CDR3 nucleotides read TGTGCCAGCAGTGGGAGGGGTGAAGCTTTCTTT. The chain carries TRBV14 and TRBJ1-1; maybe TRBD1 (5 bases). Deletions cut 6 bases from V and 7 bases from J, with 9 bases between. Germline CDR1 SGHDN, CDR2 FVKESK. The CDR3 totals 11 residues.

The rearrangement links TRBV9 to TRBJ2-7; 8 bases fit TRBD2. The germline CDR1 and CDR2 sequences are SGDLS and YYNGEE. V shed 0 bases, J shed 2 bases, and the junction held 7 bases outside the gene matches. The CDR3 runs to 16 residues. The CDR3 region is CASSVAPGGAPYEQYF. As DNA, the CDR3 is TGTGCCAGCAGCGTAGCTCCGGGAGGGGCACCCTACGAGCAGTACTTC.

This sequence joins TRBV11-2 and TRBJ2-7; the D gene is possibly TRBD2 (5 bases). The V end was cut by 2 bases, the J end by 4 bases, with 12 bases between. The CDR3 is made up of 14 amino acids. CDR1 is SGHAT, CDR2 FQNNGV, per germline. In DNA form, the CDR3 reads TGTGCCAGCAGCTTAAGGACTTCCTCATACGAGCAGTACTTC. Protein sequence: CASSLRTSSYEQYF.

The chain employs TRBV2 and TRBJ1-2; D is perhaps TRBD1 (6 bases). The CDR3 spans 14 residues. CDR1 and CDR2 from the germline V gene are SNHLY and FYNNEI. V was clipped by 2 bases and J by 3 bases, with 10 bases between them. The CDR3 reads CASSETGGDYGYTF. CDR3 sequence (DNA): TGTGCCAGCAGTGAAACGGGGGGCGACTATGGCTACACCTTC.